This T cell receptor beta chain stems from a study of cytomegalovirus exposure and HLA in healthy donors. Regarding the study as a whole: Certain indistinguishable V segments, among them TRBV6-2 and TRBV6-3, were excluded. A later look showed TCR association rates differing by HLA locus, highest for DRB1 and lowest for HLA-C. Presence/absence analyses assumed roughly uniform sequencing depth across donors, which may not hold.

Researchers ran the PCR with 60 Vbeta and 13 Jbeta primers. Profiled with immunoSEQ multiplex PCR; TCRdb holds only in-frame clones, not every one. The sample gives over 65,000 clones, 70% to 85% of which show up once; 13% is in the top ten. Germline V CDR1 and CDR2: MNHEY, SVGAGI. V gave up 2 bases and J gave up 5 bases, with 7 bases separating them. The CDR3 runs 12 residues. A word on this clone: The antigen is undetermined. This CDR3 is missing its conserved last phenylalanine or tryptophan, likely due to a read error.

The material sequenced was PBMCs. The gene calls are TRBV6-5 and TRBJ2-7; the D gene is possibly TRBD2 (5 bases). This TCR was recovered from a human donor in good health. CDR3 nucleotides: TGTGCCAGCAGTTACCTAGCAAACGAGCAGTACTCC. It translates to CASSYLANEQYS.